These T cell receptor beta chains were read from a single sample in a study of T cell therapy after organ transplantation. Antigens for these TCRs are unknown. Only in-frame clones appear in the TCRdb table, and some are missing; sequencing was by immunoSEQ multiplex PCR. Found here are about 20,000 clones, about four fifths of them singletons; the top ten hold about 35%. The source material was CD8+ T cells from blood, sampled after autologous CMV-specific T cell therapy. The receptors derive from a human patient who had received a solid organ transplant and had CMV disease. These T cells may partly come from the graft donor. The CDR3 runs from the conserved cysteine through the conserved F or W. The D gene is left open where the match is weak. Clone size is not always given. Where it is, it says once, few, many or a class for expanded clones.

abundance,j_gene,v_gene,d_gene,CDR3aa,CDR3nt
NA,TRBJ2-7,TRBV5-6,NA,CASSLTVGNEQYF,TGTGCCAGCAGCTTAACGGTCGGAAACGAGCAGTACTTC
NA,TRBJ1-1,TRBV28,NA,CASSLVWRGALISNTEAFF,TGTGCCAGCAGTTTAGTATGGCGAGGGGCCCTTATTTCTAACACTGAAGCTTTCTTT
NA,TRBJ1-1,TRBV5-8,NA,CASSLGHPNTEAFF,TGTGCCAGCAGCTTGGGACATCCGAACACTGAAGCTTTCTTT
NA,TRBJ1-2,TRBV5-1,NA,CASSLGQGGHGYTF,TGCGCCAGCAGCTTGGGTCAGGGTGGACATGGCTACACCTTC
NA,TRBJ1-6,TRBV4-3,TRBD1,CASSTTGDYNSPLHF,TGCGCCAGCAGCACTACAGGGGACTATAATTCACCCCTCCACTTT
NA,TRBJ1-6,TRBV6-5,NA,CASRENSPLHF,TGTGCCAGCAGGGAGAATTCACCCCTCCACTTT
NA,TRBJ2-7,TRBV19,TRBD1,CATGQGVHEQYF,TGTGCCACGGGACAGGGCGTCCACGAGCAGTACTTC
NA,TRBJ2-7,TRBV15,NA,CATSNGHEQYF,TGTGCCACCAGCAACGGTCACGAGCAGTACTTC
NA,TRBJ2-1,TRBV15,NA,CATSRDQEGYNEQFF,TGTGCCACCAGCAGAGATCAAGAGGGCTACAATGAGCAGTTCTTC
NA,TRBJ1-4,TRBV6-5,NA,CASSSDGYNEKLFF,TGTGCCAGCAGTTCGGACGGTTATAATGAAAAACTGTTTTTT
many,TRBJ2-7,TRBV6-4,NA,CAIKDLTNYEQYF,TGTGCCATCAAGGACCTTACAAACTACGAGCAGTACTTC
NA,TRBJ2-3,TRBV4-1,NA,CASSPYRDTQYF,TGCGCCAGCAGCCCGTACAGAGATACGCAGTATTTT
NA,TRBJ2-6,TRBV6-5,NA,CASSYFSGGANVLTF,TGTGCCAGCAGTTACTTCTCGGGTGGGGCCAACGTCCTGACTTTC
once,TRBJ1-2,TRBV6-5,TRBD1,CASSYGQGDYGYTF,TGTGCCAGCAGTTACGGACAGGGCGACTATGGCTACACCTTC
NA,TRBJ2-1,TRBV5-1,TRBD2,CASSYAGGSGNEQFF,TGCGCCAGCAGCTACGCGGGAGGATCGGGGAATGAGCAGTTCTTC
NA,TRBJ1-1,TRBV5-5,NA,CASSFGGAEAFF,TGTGCCAGCAGCTTTGGCGGAGCCGAAGCTTTCTTT
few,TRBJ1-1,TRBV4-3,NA,CASSQGADSSTEAFF,TGCGCCAGCAGCCAAGGAGCGGACAGTTCGACTGAAGCTTTCTTT
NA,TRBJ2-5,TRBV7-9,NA,CASSPGLIPETQYF,TGTGCCAGCAGCCCGGGGCTCATTCCTGAGACCCAGTACTTC
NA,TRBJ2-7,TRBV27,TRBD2,CASSLGLAGVWVEQYF,TGTGCCAGCAGTTTAGGACTAGCGGGAGTTTGGGTCGAGCAGTACTTC
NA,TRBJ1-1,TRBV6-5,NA,CASSYTGQSTEAFF,TGTGCCAGCAGTTACACAGGACAGTCCACTGAAGCTTTCTTT
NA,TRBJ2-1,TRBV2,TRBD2,CASNPSGGHNEQFF,TGTGCCAGCAACCCTAGCGGAGGACACAATGAGCAGTTCTTC
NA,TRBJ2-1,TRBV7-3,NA,CASSPYAGRAYNEQFF,TGTGCCAGCAGCCCCTATGCGGGCAGGGCTTACAATGAGCAGTTCTTC
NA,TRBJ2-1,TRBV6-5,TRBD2,CASSDSTSGSNEQFF,TGTGCCAGCAGTGACTCGACTAGCGGGAGCAATGAGCAGTTCTTC
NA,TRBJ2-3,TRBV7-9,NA,CASSLEFNTQYF,TGTGCCAGCAGCTTAGAATTTAATACGCAGTATTTT
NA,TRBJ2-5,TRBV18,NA,CASSKGREETQYF,TGTGCCAGCTCAAAGGGCAGGGAAGAGACCCAGTACTTC
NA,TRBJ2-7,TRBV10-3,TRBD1,CASSSGTGPAYEQYF,TGTGCCAGCAGCTCCGGGACAGGGCCCGCCTACGAGCAGTACTTC
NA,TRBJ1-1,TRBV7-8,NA,CASSPVGGGSEAFF,TGTGCCAGCAGCCCCGTTGGGGGTGGGTCTGAAGCTTTCTTT
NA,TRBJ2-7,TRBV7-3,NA,CASSLTNGDGLYF,TGTGCCAGCAGCTTAACTAACGGGGATGGTCTGTACTTC
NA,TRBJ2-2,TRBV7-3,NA,CASGTTGELFF,TGTGCCAGCGGGACCACCGGGGAGCTGTTTTTT
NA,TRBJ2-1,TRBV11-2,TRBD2,CATRGLVDEQFF,TGTGCCACTCGGGGACTAGTGGATGAGCAGTTCTTC
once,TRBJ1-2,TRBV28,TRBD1,CASSLGQGYLNYGYTF,TGTGCCAGCAGTTTAGGACAGGGGTATCTTAACTATGGCTACACCTTC
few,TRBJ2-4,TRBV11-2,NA,CASSLSLAAERVKNIQYF,TGTGCCAGCAGTTTAAGCCTCGCAGCGGAAAGGGTCAAGAACATTCAGTACTTC
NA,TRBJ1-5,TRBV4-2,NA,CASSQAEGTNQPQHF,TGTGCCAGCAGCCAAGCGGAAGGAACCAATCAGCCCCAGCATTTT
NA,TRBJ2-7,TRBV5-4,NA,CASSLRADSYEQYF,TGTGCCAGCAGCTTACGAGCGGACTCCTACGAGCAGTACTTC
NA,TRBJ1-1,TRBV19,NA,CASSARVGTEAFF,TGTGCCAGTAGTGCAAGGGTCGGCACTGAAGCTTTCTTT
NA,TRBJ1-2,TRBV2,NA,CASSEFAGNYGYTF,TGTGCCAGCAGTGAATTCGCGGGAAACTACGGCTACACCTTC
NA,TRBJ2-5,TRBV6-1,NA,CASSGSLGQMSQETQYF,TGTGCCAGCAGTGGGAGCCTTGGGCAGATGAGCCAAGAGACCCAGTACTTC
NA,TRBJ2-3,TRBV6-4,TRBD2,CASSASGGAADTQYF,TGTGCCAGCAGTGCTAGCGGGGGGGCAGCAGATACGCAGTATTTT
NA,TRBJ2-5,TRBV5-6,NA,CASSGGTDNGETQYF,TGTGCCAGCAGCGGCGGGACGGACAACGGGGAGACCCAGTACTTC
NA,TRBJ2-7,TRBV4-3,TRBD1,CASSQDGTGWDEQYF,TGCGCCAGCAGCCAAGACGGGACAGGGTGGGACGAGCAGTACTTC
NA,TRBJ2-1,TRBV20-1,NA,CSASGWREQFF,TGCAGTGCCTCAGGCTGGAGGGAGCAGTTCTTC
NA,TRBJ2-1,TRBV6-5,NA,CASSYSRTVYNEQFF,TGTGCCAGCAGTTACTCTCGGACAGTCTACAATGAGCAGTTCTTC
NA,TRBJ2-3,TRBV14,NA,CASSQDWSSDTQYF,TGTGCCAGCAGCCAAGATTGGAGTAGCGATACGCAGTATTTT
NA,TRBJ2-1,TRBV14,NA,CASSQDQNEQFF,TGTGCCAGCAGCCAAGATCAGAATGAGCAGTTCTTC
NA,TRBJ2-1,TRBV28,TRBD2,CANSNGLAGRYNEQFF,TGTGCCAACTCAAACGGACTAGCGGGGAGATACAATGAGCAGTTCTTC
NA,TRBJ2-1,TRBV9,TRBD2,CASSEQPGLAEYNEQFF,TGTGCCAGCAGCGAGCAGCCGGGACTAGCGGAGTACAATGAGCAGTTCTTC
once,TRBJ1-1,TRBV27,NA,CASKPLAVNTEAFF,TGTGCCAGCAAACCCCTCGCTGTCAACACTGAAGCTTTCTTT
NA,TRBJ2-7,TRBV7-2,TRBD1,CTSTRTGIGYEQYF,TGTACCAGCACCCGGACAGGCATTGGCTACGAGCAGTACTTC
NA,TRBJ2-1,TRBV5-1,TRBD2,CASSPWPTSGSGNEQFF,TGCGCCAGCTCCCCCTGGCCGACTAGCGGGAGTGGCAATGAGCAGTTCTTC
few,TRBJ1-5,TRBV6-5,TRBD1,CASSYRGTGEPQHF,TGTGCCAGCAGTTACCGCGGGACAGGGGAGCCCCAGCATTTT
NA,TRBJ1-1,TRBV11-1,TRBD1,CASSFGQGGNTEAFF,TGTGCCAGCAGCTTTGGACAGGGTGGTAACACTGAAGCTTTCTTT
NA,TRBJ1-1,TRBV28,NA,CASTLTGNTEAFF,TGTGCCAGCACTTTGACTGGGAACACTGAAGCTTTCTTT